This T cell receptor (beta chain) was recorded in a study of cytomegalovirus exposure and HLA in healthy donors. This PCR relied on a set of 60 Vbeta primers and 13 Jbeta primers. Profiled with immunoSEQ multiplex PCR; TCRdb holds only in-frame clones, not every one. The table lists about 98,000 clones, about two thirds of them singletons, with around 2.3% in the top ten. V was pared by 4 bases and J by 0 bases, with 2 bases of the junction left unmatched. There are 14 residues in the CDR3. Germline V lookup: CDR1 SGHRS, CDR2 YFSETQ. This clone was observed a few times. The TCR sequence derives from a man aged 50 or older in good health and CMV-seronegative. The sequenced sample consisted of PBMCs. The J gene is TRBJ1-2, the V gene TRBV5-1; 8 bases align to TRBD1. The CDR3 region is CASSGTGTNYGYTF. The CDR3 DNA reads TGCGCCAGCAGCGGGACAGGTACTAACTATGGCTACACCTTC.